The 6 T cell receptor beta chains presented below share a single source sample, sequenced in a study of T cells in Graves' hyperthyroidism and ophthalmopathy. Template material for amplifying TCR beta CDR3 regions consisted of RNA transcripts. With the HTBI primer set, the TCR CDR3 went through a first round of RT-PCR. TCRdb reprocessed the multiplex PCR reads with MiXCR, giving one entry per CDR3 protein. The sample yields about 260,000 distinct CDR3 sequences, less than 20% seen once. The sequenced material came from blood. Receptors originate from a woman aged 18 to 35 with Graves' ophthalmopathy.

The chain combines TRBV5-6 with TRBJ1-1; 9 nucleotides match TRBD1. V gave up 4 bases and J gave up 2 bases; unmatched junction bases: 9. Germline V CDR1 and CDR2: SGHDT, YYEEEE. This CDR3 has 16 residues. The CDR3 region is CASSQKGQGYNTEAFF. Here the CDR3 DNA reads TGTGCCAGCAGCCAAAAGGGACAGGGATATAACACTGAAGCTTTCTTT.

This clonotype occurred many times. The chain is built from TRBV7-8 and TRBJ2-7, with D perhaps being TRBD1 or TRBD2 (6 bases each). CDR1 is SGHVS and CDR2 is FQNEAQ in the germline V gene. This CDR3 has 13 amino acids. The V and J ends lost 5 bases and 6 bases respectively, with 14 bases between them. The CDR3 loop is CASSNRGRGEQYF. CDR3 in DNA: TGTGCCAGCAGCAACCGGGGGCGCGGCGAGCAGTACTTC.

This clonotype was recorded many times. The chain recombines TRBV28 with TRBJ1-5, with D unresolved. Germline values: CDR1 MDHEN, CDR2 SYDVKM. The CDR3 length is 15 residues. V shed 2 bases and J shed 2 bases, with 10 bases lying between them. The CDR3 spells CASSLGQVGNQPQHF. The CDR3 bases are TGTGCCAGCAGTTTAGGCCAGGTTGGCAATCAGCCCCAGCATTTT.

On this clonotype: A much larger clone lies a single base off, so this may be a read error. This chain uses TRBV7-2 with TRBJ2-5; possibly TRBD2 for D (6 bases). Germline values: CDR1 SGHTA, CDR2 FQGNSA. Trimming stripped 3 bases from V and 3 bases from J, with 23 bases between. This CDR3 is built from 18 residues. The DNA of the CDR3 is TGTGCCAGCAGCTTCCGGGTGGAGAGACTAGGAACCAAAGAGACCCAGTACTTC. Protein: CASSFRVERLGTKETQYF.

This clonotype appeared many times. The chain links TRBV20-1 to TRBJ1-5; the match to TRBD1 covers 11 bases. Germline CDR1 DFQATT, CDR2 SNEGSKA (reference sequence). CDR3 size: 14 residues. V lost 5 bases to trimming and J lost 8 bases; unmatched junction nucleotides: 8. The CDR3 is CSAVDRGRIKPQHF. The CDR3 DNA sequence: TGCAGTGCTGTGGACAGGGGGCGGATCAAGCCCCAGCATTTT.

This clonotype was found many times. The V call is TRBV7-6, the J call TRBJ2-5; D unclear. The CDR3 extends over 11 amino acids. V dropped 1 base and J dropped 6 bases, with 3 bases sitting between them. Germline lookup yields CDR1 SGHVS and CDR2 FNYEAQ. Written as DNA, the CDR3 is TGTGCCAGCAGCTTAGAACAGACCCAGTACTTC. Residues: CASSLEQTQYF.